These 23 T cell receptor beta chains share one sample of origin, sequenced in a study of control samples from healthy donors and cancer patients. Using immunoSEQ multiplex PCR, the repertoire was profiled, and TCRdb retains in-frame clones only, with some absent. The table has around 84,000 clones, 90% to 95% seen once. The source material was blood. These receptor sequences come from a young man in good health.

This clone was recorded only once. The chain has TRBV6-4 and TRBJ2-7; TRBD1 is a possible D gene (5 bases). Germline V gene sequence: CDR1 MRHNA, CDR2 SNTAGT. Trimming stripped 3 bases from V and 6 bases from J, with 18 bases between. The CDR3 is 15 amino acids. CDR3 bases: TGTGCCAGCAGTGAAAGTCACTTAGGGGTGGGCGAGCAGTACTTC. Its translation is CASSESHLGVGEQYF.

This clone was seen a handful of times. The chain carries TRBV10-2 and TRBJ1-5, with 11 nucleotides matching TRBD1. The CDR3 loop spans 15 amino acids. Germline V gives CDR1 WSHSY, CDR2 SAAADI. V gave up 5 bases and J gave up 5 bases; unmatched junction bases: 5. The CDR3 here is CASSSRTGGDQPQHF. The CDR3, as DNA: TGCGCCAGCAGTAGTAGGACAGGGGGCGATCAGCCCCAGCATTTT.

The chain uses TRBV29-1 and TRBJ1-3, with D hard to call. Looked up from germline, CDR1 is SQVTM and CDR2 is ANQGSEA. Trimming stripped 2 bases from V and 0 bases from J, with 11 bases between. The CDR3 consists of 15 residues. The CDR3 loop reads CSVEQAAYSGNTIYF. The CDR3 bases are TGCAGCGTTGAACAGGCAGCCTACTCTGGAAACACCATATATTTT.

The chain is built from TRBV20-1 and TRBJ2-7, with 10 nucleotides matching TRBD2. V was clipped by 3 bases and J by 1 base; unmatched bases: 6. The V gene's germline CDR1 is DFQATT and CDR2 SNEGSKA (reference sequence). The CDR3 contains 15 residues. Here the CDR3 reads CSASAGLALSYEQYF. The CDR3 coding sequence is TGCAGTGCTAGTGCGGGACTAGCGCTTTCCTACGAGCAGTACTTC.

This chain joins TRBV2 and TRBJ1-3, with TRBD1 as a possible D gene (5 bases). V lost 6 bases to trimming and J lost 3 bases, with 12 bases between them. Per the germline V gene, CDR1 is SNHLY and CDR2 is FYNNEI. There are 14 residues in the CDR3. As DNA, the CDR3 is TGTGCCAGCAGCCTGGGCAGGGATGGAAACACCATATATTTT. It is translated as CASSLGRDGNTIYF.

CDR3 loop: CASSLSPGDLNYGYTF. In DNA form, the CDR3 reads TGTGCCAGCAGTTTATCGCCAGGGGACCTTAACTATGGCTACACCTTC. The chain joins TRBV27 to TRBJ1-2; tentatively, D is TRBD1 (6 bases). Germline CDR1 reads MNHEY; CDR2 reads SMNVEV (reference sequence). Trimming shortened V by 0 bases and J by 1 base, and 12 bases separated the two germline ends. The CDR3 length is 16 residues.

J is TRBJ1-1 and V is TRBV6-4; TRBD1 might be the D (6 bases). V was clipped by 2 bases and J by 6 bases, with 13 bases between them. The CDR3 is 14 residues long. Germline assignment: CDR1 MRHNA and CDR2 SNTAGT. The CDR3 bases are TGTGCCAGCAGTGACCACGAGGGGGGCTCTGAAGCTTTCTTT. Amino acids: CASSDHEGGSEAFF.

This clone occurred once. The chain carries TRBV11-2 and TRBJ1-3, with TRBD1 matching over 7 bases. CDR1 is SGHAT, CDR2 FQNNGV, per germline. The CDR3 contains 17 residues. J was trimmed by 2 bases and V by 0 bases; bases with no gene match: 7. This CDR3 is CASSLDRGRGPGNTIYF. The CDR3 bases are TGTGCCAGCAGCTTAGATCGCGGGAGGGGGCCTGGAAACACCATATATTTT.

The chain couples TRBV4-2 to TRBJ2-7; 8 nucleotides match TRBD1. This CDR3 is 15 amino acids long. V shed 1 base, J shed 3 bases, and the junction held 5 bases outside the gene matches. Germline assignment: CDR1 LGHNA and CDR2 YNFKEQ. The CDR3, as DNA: TGTGCCAGCAGCCAAGCTGGACAGGGAAACTACGAGCAGTACTTC. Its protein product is CASSQAGQGNYEQYF.

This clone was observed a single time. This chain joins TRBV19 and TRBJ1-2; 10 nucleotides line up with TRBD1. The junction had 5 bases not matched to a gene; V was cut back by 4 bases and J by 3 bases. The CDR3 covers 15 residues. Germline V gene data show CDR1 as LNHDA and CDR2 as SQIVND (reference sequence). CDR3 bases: TGTGCCAGTAGTACCAGACAGGGGGCTGACTATGGCTACACCTTC. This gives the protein CASSTRQGADYGYTF.

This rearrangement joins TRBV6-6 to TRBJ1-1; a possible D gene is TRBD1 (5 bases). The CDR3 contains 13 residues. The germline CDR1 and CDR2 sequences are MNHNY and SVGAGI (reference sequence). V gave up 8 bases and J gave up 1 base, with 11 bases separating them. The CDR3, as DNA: TGTGCCAGCGTGTTTGGGGGGAACACTGAAGCTTTCTTT. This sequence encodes CASVFGGNTEAFF.

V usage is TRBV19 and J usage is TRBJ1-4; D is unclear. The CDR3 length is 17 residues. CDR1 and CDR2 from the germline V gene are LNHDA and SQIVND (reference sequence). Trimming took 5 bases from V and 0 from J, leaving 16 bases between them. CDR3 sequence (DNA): TGTGCCAGTAGTCCTAGGGTCGCGGTACCAACTAATGAAAAACTGTTTTTT. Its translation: CASSPRVAVPTNEKLFF.

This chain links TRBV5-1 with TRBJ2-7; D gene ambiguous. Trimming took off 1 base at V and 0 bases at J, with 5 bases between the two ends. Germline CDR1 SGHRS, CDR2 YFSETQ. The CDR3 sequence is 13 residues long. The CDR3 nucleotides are TGCGCCAGCAGCTTGCAGGACTCCTACGAGCAGTACTTC. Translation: CASSLQDSYEQYF.

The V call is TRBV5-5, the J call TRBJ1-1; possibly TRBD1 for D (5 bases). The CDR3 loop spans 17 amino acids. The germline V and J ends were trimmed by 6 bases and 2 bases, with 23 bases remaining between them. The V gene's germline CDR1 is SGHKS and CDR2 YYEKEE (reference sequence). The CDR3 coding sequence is TGTGCCAGCACCAAGAGGGACGACCGTAGAGGCAACACTGAAGCTTTCTTT. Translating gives CASTKRDDRRGNTEAFF.

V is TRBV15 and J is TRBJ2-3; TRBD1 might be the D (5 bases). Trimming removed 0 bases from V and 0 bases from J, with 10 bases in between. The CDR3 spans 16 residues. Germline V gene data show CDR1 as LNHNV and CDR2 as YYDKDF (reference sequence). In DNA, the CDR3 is TGTGCCACCAGCAGAGATCTTAGGGGAAGCACAGATACGCAGTATTTT. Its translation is CATSRDLRGSTDTQYF.

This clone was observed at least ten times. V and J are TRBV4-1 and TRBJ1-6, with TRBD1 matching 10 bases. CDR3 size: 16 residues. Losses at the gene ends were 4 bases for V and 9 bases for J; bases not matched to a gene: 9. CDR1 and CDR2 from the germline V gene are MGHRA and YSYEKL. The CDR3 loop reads CASSPPEGQGTSPLHF. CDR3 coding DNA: TGCGCCAGCAGCCCTCCTGAGGGACAGGGGACTTCACCCCTCCACTTT.

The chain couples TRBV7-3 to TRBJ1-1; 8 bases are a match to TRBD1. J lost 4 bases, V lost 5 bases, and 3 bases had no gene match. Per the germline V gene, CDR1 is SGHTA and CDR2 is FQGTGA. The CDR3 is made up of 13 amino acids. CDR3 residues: CASSTDRGTEAFF. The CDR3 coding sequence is TGTGCCAGCAGCACCGACAGGGGCACTGAAGCTTTCTTT.

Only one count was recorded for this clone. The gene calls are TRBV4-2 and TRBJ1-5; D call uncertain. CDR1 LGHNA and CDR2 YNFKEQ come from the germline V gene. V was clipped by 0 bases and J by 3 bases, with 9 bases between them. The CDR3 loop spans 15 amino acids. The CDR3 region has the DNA TGTGCCAGCAGCCAAGATCGGCAGAACAATCAGCCCCAGCATTTT. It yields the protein CASSQDRQNNQPQHF.

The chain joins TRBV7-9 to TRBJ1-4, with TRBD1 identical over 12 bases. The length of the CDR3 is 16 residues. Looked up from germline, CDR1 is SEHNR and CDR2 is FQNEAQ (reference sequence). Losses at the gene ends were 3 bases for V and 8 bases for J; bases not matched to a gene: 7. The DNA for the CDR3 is TGTGCCAGCAGCTTGTATCCGGGACAGGGGGCCGAAAAACTGTTTTTT. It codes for CASSLYPGQGAEKLFF.

CDR3 in amino acids: CASSDLWTSASSYNEQFF. The CDR3 DNA reads TGTGCCAGCAGTGATCTCTGGACTAGCGCGAGCTCCTACAATGAGCAGTTCTTC. The V and J genes are TRBV25-1 and TRBJ2-1, with 9 positions matching TRBD2. The CDR3 runs 18 residues. V gave up 3 bases and J gave up 0 bases; unmatched junction bases: 9. Germline V gene sequence: CDR1 MGHDK, CDR2 SYGVNS.

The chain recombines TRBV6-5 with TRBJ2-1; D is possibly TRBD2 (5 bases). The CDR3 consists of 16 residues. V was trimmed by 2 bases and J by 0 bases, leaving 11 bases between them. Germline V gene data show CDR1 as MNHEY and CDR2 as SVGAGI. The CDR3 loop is CASSYDGLSSYNEQFF. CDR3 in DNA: TGTGCCAGCAGTTACGATGGACTCAGCTCCTACAATGAGCAGTTCTTC.

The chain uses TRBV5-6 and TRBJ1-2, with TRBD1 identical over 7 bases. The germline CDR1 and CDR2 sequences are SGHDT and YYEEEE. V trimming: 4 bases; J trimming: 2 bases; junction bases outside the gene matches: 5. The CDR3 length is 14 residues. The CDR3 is CASSPKTGNYGYTF. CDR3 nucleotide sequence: TGTGCCAGCAGCCCAAAGACAGGGAACTATGGCTACACCTTC.

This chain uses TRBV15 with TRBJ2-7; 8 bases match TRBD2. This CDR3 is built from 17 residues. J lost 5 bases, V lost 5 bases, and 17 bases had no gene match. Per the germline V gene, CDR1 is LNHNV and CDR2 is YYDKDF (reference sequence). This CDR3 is CATSGPAGVPGENEQYF. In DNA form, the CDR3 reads TGTGCCACCAGCGGACCAGCGGGAGTACCCGGGGAGAACGAGCAGTACTTC.